A selection of T cell receptor beta chains follows, all from one sample in a study of blood T cell repertoires in COVID-19. Repertoires were generated with immunoSEQ multiplex PCR, while TCRdb's copy carries only in-frame clones and drops some. The sample lists roughly 51,000 clones, roughly 91% occurring once. Sequencing input: peripheral blood. All receptors derive from a man between 50 and 59 years old with active COVID-19. Each CDR3 is given with its conserved first and last residue. Fields, in order: V gene, clone size, J gene, D gene, CDR3 protein, CDR3 DNA. A D gene is named only where the DNA matches it firmly. Where a row states a size, it is once, few, many or the class of an expanded clone; other rows omit it.

TRBV5-1	.	TRBJ2-1	.	CASSPGPSGEQFF	TGCGCCAGCAGCCCGGGCCCCAGCGGGGAGCAGTTCTTC
TRBV5-1	.	TRBJ2-5	TRBD2	CASSPDPVGGAETQYF	TGCGCCAGCAGCCCCGATCCTGTCGGGGGGGCGGAGACCCAGTACTTC
TRBV4-1	once	TRBJ2-7	TRBD2	CASSPKSLAGASNEQYF	TGCGCCAGCAGCCCCAAATCACTAGCGGGAGCTTCCAACGAGCAGTACTTC
TRBV2	once	TRBJ2-3	TRBD2	CASLSSGGLSSTDTQYF	TGTGCCAGCCTTTCTAGCGGGGGGCTTTCTAGCACAGATACGCAGTATTTT
TRBV4-2	.	TRBJ2-1	TRBD2	CASSQDGSGGPYNEQFF	TGTGCCAGCAGCCAAGATGGTAGCGGGGGCCCCTACAATGAGCAGTTCTTC
TRBV9	few	TRBJ2-2	TRBD2	CASSSGLAGDTGELFF	TGTGCCAGCAGCTCAGGACTAGCGGGAGACACCGGGGAGCTGTTTTTT
TRBV9	.	TRBJ2-5	.	CASSRGNQETQYF	TGTGCCAGCAGCCGGGGGAACCAAGAGACCCAGTACTTC
TRBV7-2	.	TRBJ2-7	.	CASSAYYEQYF	TGTGCCAGCAGCGCCTACTACGAGCAGTACTTC
TRBV19	.	TRBJ2-3	.	CASSRLGPDTQYF	TGTGCCAGTAGTCGGCTAGGCCCAGATACGCAGTATTTT
TRBV27	.	TRBJ2-7	TRBD2	CASSNGRSNEQYF	TGTGCCAGCAGTAACGGGAGGTCTAACGAGCAGTACTTC
TRBV12-3/TRBV12-4	.	TRBJ1-6	.	CASSFTQNSPLHF	TGTGCCAGCAGTTTTACACAGAATTCACCCCTCCACTTT
TRBV29-1	.	TRBJ2-1	.	CSGGRDEQFF	TGCAGCGGCGGTAGAGATGAGCAGTTCTTC
TRBV5-1	.	TRBJ1-1	.	CASSLAVTNTEAFF	TGCGCCAGCAGCTTGGCGGTAACGAACACTGAAGCTTTCTTT
TRBV18	.	TRBJ2-7	TRBD2	CASSPQITSGRANEQYF	TGTGCCAGCTCACCCCAAATAACTAGCGGGAGGGCCAACGAGCAGTACTTC
TRBV10-3	.	TRBJ2-3	TRBD2	CAISESVAGGPSTDTQYF	TGTGCCATCAGTGAGTCAGTAGCGGGAGGGCCTAGCACAGATACGCAGTATTTT
TRBV28	.	TRBJ2-6	.	CASSTGGYSGANVLTF	TGTGCCAGCAGCACCGGCGGCTACTCTGGGGCCAACGTCCTGACTTTC
TRBV6-6	.	TRBJ2-3	TRBD1	CATEGTGTDTQYF	TGTGCCACTGAGGGGACAGGGACAGATACGCAGTATTTT
TRBV5-1	.	TRBJ1-4	.	CASSLRPENEKLFF	TGCGCCAGCAGCTTGCGACCGGAGAATGAAAAACTGTTTTTT
TRBV5-8	.	TRBJ1-2	TRBD1	CASSRTGTGGHYGYTF	TGTGCCAGCAGCAGGACCGGGACAGGGGGCCACTATGGCTACACCTTC
TRBV7-6	.	TRBJ2-1	.	CASSLGREQFF	TGTGCCAGCAGCTTAGGCAGGGAGCAGTTCTTC
TRBV7-9	.	TRBJ2-5	TRBD2	CASSYLPSGEETQYF	TGTGCCAGCAGCTACCTTCCCAGCGGGGAAGAGACCCAGTACTTC
TRBV19	.	TRBJ2-3	TRBD2	CASSALAGSMDTQYF	TGTGCCAGTAGTGCACTAGCGGGGTCCATGGATACGCAGTATTTT
TRBV18	.	TRBJ2-7	.	CASSPSGTYEQYF	TGTGCCAGCTCACCGTCAGGAACCTACGAGCAGTACTTC
TRBV29-1	.	TRBJ1-3	.	CSFTTGYSGNTIYF	TGCAGCTTTACGACAGGATACTCTGGAAACACCATATATTTT
TRBV11-3	.	TRBJ2-3	.	CASSFRGVSTDTQYF	TGTGCCAGCAGCTTCAGGGGGGTCAGCACAGATACGCAGTATTTT
TRBV18	few	TRBJ1-1	.	CASSGQANTEAFF	TGTGCCAGCTCAGGGCAGGCGAACACTGAAGCTTTCTTT
TRBV18	.	TRBJ2-1	TRBD2	CASSPSGGLTYNEQFF	TGTGCCAGCTCACCTAGCGGGGGGTTAACCTACAATGAGCAGTTCTTC
TRBV4-3	.	TRBJ2-3	.	CASSQDATSTDTQYF	TGCGCCAGCAGCCAAGATGCAACTAGCACAGATACGCAGTATTTT
TRBV5-1	once	TRBJ2-3	TRBD1	CASSYRGPGADTQYF	TGCGCCAGCAGCTACAGGGGGCCGGGGGCAGATACGCAGTATTTT
TRBV19	.	TRBJ1-1	TRBD1	CASSIQQGATEAFF	TGTGCCAGTAGTATCCAACAGGGGGCCACTGAAGCTTTCTTT
TRBV29-1	.	TRBJ2-5	.	CSVDEHYRRGETQYF	TGCAGCGTTGACGAGCACTACCGGAGGGGAGAGACCCAGTACTTC
TRBV2	.	TRBJ2-1	TRBD1	CASTQGTGGYNEQFF	TGTGCCAGCACTCAAGGGACAGGAGGATACAATGAGCAGTTCTTC
TRBV4-2	.	TRBJ1-2	.	CASSQEGWASNYGYTF	TGTGCCAGCAGCCAAGAGGGCTGGGCAAGCAACTATGGCTACACCTTC
TRBV9	.	TRBJ1-1	TRBD1	CASSTGQALSTEAFF	TGTGCCAGCAGCACGGGACAGGCCCTGAGTACTGAAGCTTTCTTT
TRBV9	.	TRBJ2-3	TRBD2	CASNGTSESTDTQYF	TGTGCCAGCAACGGGACTAGCGAGAGCACAGATACGCAGTATTTT
TRBV6-5	.	TRBJ1-1	.	CASRGQNTEAFF	TGTGCCAGCAGAGGACAGAACACTGAAGCTTTCTTT
TRBV15	.	TRBJ1-2	TRBD1	CATSSQQGLGYTF	TGTGCCACCAGCAGCCAACAGGGGCTCGGCTACACCTTC
TRBV7-9	.	TRBJ2-2	TRBD1	CASSFPGQGTGELFF	TGTGCCAGCAGCTTCCCTGGACAGGGCACCGGGGAGCTGTTTTTT
TRBV2	.	TRBJ2-5	TRBD2	CASSEAGGEVTQYF	TGTGCCAGCAGTGAAGCGGGGGGGGAGGTGACCCAGTACTTC
TRBV9	.	TRBJ2-5	TRBD2	CASSAGLAGSEAQYF	TGTGCCAGCAGCGCCGGACTAGCGGGATCCGAGGCCCAGTACTTC
TRBV2	.	TRBJ2-3	.	CASSEAWPSSTDTQYF	TGTGCCAGCAGTGAAGCTTGGCCATCTAGCACAGATACGCAGTATTTT
TRBV6-6	.	TRBJ2-6	.	CASSPNANWGPGANVLTF	TGTGCCAGCAGTCCGAACGCGAACTGGGGGCCTGGGGCCAACGTCCTGACTTTC
TRBV4-1	.	TRBJ1-6	.	CASSQLGPLHF	TGCGCCAGCAGCCAACTCGGTCCCCTCCACTTT
TRBV7-9	few	TRBJ2-7	TRBD1	CASSLGTGGTYEQYF	TGTGCCAGCAGCTTAGGGACAGGCGGAACCTACGAGCAGTACTTC
TRBV2	.	TRBJ1-2	TRBD1	CASSEGQGAGYTF	TGTGCCAGCAGTGAGGGACAGGGGGCTGGCTACACCTTC
TRBV19	.	TRBJ1-2	.	CASSYRAGYGYTF	TGTGCCAGTAGTTACAGGGCGGGCTATGGCTACACCTTC
TRBV20-1	.	TRBJ2-5	TRBD2	CSASRSVAGGLETQYF	TGCAGTGCTAGTAGGAGCGTAGCGGGGGGGTTAGAGACCCAGTACTTC
TRBV5-1	.	TRBJ2-3	.	CASSSSPTDTQYF	TGCGCCAGCAGCTCGTCCCCGACAGATACGCAGTATTTT